Below, 9 T cell receptor beta chains from the same sample are listed, as sequenced in a study of radiation and T cells in renal cell carcinoma. Repertoires were generated with immunoSEQ multiplex PCR, while TCRdb's copy carries only in-frame clones and drops some. Here the sample spans some 150,000 clones, 87% being singletons. Time point noted: blood 2 weeks post-SBRT. Noted treatment: 15 Gy SBRT to primary tumor, nephrectomy 4 weeks later. Sequences were derived from blood, sampled from a patient whose treatment included radiotherapy and nephrectomy. The receptor source for this set is a woman between 45 and 60 years old with renal cell carcinoma.

This clone occurred a few times. The rearrangement links TRBV7-8 to TRBJ2-5; TRBD2 aligns across 8 bases. The CDR3 is 15 amino acids. J was trimmed by 5 bases and V by 4 bases; bases with no gene match: 9. Germline CDR1 reads SGHVS; CDR2 reads FQNEAQ. Here the CDR3 reads CASSYTNGGAETQYF. CDR3 nucleotide sequence: TGTGCCAGCAGCTATACTAACGGGGGGGCGGAGACCCAGTACTTC. Complete variable domain (other parts from reference TRBV7-8 and TRBJ2-5): GAGVSQSPRYKVAKRGQDVALRCDPISGHVSLFWYQQALGQGPEFLTYFQNEAQLDKSGLPSDRFFAERPEGSVSTLKIQRTQQEDSAVYLCASSYTNGGAETQYFGPGTRLLVL.

The V gene is TRBV29-1, the J gene TRBJ1-2; D remains unclear. This CDR3 has 12 residues. The germline V gene has CDR1 SQVTM and CDR2 ANQGSEA. The germline V and J ends were trimmed by 2 bases and 5 bases, with 9 bases remaining between them. This CDR3 reads CSVERTDYGYTF. The CDR3 bases are TGCAGCGTTGAACGGACGGATTATGGCTACACCTTC.

This chain connects TRBV5-1 to TRBJ2-6; 7 bases are shared with TRBD1. With 4 bases clipped from V and 0 bases from J, the junction kept 7 bases outside the gene matches. CDR3 length: 17 residues. The germline gives CDR1 SGHRS, CDR2 YFSETQ. The CDR3 DNA is TGCGCCAGCAGCAAAACAGGGGCCAGCTCTGGGGCCAACGTCCTGACTTTC. This encodes CASSKTGASSGANVLTF.

The chain recombines TRBV10-3 with TRBJ2-5, with TRBD2 matching over 13 bases. V shed 5 bases and J 5 bases; nucleotides not matched to a gene: 8. CDR3 length: 16 residues. CDR1 and CDR2 from the germline V gene are ENHRY and SYGVKD. The CDR3, as DNA: TGTGCCATCAGTCCCGGACTAGCGGGGGTAGAGGAGACCCAGTACTTC. Its protein is CAISPGLAGVEETQYF.

The chain combines TRBV29-1 with TRBJ1-2; possibly TRBD1 for D (6 bases). Germline CDR1 reads SQVTM; CDR2 reads ANQGSEA. The CDR3 consists of 13 residues. Trimming removed 6 bases from V and 7 bases from J, with 18 bases in between. CDR3 nucleotide sequence: TGCAGCGTGTCACAGGGATCGGTTTTTGGCTACACCTTC. This codes for CSVSQGSVFGYTF.

This clone has a handful of counts. The V gene is TRBV7-3, the J gene TRBJ1-1; 11 positions match TRBD1. There are 15 residues in the CDR3. After removal of 2 bases from V and 3 bases from J, the junction contained 2 bases not matched to a gene. Germline CDR1 and CDR2: SGHTA and FQGTGA. The DNA of the CDR3 is TGTGCCAGCAGCTTATCGGGACAGGGGGACACTGAAGCTTTCTTT. Amino acids: CASSLSGQGDTEAFF.

V usage is TRBV5-1 and J usage is TRBJ2-3; 8 nucleotides line up with TRBD2. The CDR3 has 15 amino acids. Per the germline V gene, CDR1 is SGHRS and CDR2 is YFSETQ. V trimming: 3 bases; J trimming: 2 bases; junction bases outside the gene matches: 5. The CDR3 region has the DNA TGCGCCAGCAGCTCAACTAGCGGCTTCACAGATACGCAGTATTTT. It is translated as CASSSTSGFTDTQYF.

The chain couples TRBV6-5 to TRBJ2-1, with D possibly TRBD2 on 6 matching bases. V gave up 2 bases and J gave up 0 bases, with 11 bases separating them. The length of the CDR3 is 16 residues. The V gene's germline CDR1 is MNHEY and CDR2 SVGAGI. CDR3 coding DNA: TGTGCCAGCAGTTACGCTGCGGGAACCTCCTACAATGAGCAGTTCTTC. Residues: CASSYAAGTSYNEQFF.

This clone was recorded once. This sequence joins TRBV7-9 and TRBJ2-3; TRBD2 is a possible D gene (6 bases). Germline CDR1 is SEHNR and CDR2 is FQNEAQ (reference sequence). V lost 5 bases and J 2 bases, leaving 17 bases between the germline ends. This CDR3 spans 16 amino acids. This chain's CDR3 is CASSPRGFRDTDTQYF. The CDR3 nucleotides read TGTGCCAGCAGCCCCCGGGGGTTTAGGGACACAGATACGCAGTATTTT.